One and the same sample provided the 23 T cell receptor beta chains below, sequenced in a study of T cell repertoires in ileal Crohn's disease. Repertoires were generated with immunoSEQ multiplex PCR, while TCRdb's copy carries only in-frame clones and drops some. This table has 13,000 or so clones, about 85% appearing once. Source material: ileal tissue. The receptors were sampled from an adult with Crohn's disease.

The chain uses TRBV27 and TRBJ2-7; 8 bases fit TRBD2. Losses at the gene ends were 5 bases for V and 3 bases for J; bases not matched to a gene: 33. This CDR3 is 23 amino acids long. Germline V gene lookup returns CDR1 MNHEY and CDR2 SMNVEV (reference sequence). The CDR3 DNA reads TGTGCCAGCAGTCCAAACAAACCGACTCGTTTTATTGTAGCGGGACCGTTAGGCTACGAGCAGTACTTC. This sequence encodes CASSPNKPTRFIVAGPLGYEQYF.

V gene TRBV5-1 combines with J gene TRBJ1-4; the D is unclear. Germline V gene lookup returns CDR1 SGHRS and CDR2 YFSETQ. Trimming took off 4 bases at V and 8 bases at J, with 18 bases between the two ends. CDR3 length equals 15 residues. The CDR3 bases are TGCGCCAGCAGCCCGGACGGACTGACCGTAGAAAAACTGTTTTTT. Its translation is CASSPDGLTVEKLFF.

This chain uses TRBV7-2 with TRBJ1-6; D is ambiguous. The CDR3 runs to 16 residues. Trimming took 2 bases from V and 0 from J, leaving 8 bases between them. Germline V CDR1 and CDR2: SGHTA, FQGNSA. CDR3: CASSLSAGSYNSPLHF. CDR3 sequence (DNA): TGTGCCAGCAGCTTATCGGCAGGCTCCTATAATTCACCCCTCCACTTT.

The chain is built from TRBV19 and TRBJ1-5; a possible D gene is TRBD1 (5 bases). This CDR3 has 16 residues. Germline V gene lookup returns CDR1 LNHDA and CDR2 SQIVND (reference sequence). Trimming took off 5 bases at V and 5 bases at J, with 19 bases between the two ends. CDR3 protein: CASSLNKGWGDQPQHF. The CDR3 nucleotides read TGTGCCAGTAGTCTTAATAAGGGGTGGGGGGATCAGCCCCAGCATTTT.

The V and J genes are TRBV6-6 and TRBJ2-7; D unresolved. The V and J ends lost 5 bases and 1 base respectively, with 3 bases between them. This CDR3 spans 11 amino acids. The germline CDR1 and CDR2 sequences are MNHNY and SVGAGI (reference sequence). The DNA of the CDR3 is TGTGCCAGCAGTACTTCCTACGAGCAGTACTTC. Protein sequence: CASSTSYEQYF.

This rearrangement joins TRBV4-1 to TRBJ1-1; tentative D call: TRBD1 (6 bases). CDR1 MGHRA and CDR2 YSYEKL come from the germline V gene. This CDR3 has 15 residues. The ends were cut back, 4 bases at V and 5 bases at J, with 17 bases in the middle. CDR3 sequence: CASSPIQGTATEAFF. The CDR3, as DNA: TGCGCCAGCAGCCCGATACAGGGAACGGCTACTGAAGCTTTCTTT.

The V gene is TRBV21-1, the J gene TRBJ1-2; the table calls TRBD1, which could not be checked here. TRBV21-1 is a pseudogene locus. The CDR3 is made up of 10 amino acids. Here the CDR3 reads CASNRYGYTF. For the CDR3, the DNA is TGTGCCAGCAACAGATATGGCTACACCTTC.

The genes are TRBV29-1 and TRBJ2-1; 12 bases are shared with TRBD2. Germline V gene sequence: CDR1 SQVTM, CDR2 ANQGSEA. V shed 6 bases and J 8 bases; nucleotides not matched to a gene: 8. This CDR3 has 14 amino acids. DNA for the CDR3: TGCAGCGTCCAGCGGACTAGCGGGGTAGATGAGCAGTTCTTC. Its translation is CSVQRTSGVDEQFF.

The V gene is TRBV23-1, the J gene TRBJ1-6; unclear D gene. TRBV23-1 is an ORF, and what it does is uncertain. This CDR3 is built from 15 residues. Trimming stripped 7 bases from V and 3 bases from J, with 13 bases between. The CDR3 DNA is TGCGCCAGCACCTGGGCCCCGAACTATAATTCACCCCTCCACTTT. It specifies CASTWAPNYNSPLHF.

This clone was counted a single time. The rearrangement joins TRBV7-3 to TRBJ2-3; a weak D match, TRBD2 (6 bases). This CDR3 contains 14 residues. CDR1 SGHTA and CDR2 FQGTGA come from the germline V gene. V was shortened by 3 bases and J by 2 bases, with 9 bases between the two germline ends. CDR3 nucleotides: TGTGCCAGCAGCTTTAGCGGAACCACAGATACGCAGTATTTT. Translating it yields CASSFSGTTDTQYF.

For the CDR3, the DNA is TGCGCCAGCAGGTGGGACAGGGGTGGCGAGCAGTACTTC. It specifies CASRWDRGGEQYF. The V gene is TRBV5-1, the J gene TRBJ2-5, with 10 bases aligning to TRBD1. The tail of the sequence fits TRBJ2-7 better, so the J call may be wrong. From germline, CDR1 is SGHRS and CDR2 YFSETQ. The CDR3 has 13 amino acids.

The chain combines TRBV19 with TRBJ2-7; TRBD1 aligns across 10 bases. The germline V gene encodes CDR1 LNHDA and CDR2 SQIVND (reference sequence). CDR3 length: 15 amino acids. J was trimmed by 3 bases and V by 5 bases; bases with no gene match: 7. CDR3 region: CASSPLTGGNYEQYF. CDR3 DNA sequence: TGTGCCAGTAGTCCCCTGACAGGGGGCAACTACGAGCAGTACTTC.

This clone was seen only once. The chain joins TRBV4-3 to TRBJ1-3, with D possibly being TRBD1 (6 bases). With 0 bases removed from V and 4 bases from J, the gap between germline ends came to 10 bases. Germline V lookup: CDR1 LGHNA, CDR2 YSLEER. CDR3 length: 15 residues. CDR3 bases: TGCGCCAGCAGCCAAGATAGGGGGAAAGGAAACACCATATATTTT. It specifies CASSQDRGKGNTIYF.

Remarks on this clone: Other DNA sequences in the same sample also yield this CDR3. In DNA form, the CDR3 reads TGCAGTGCAGTGACAGGGCCTGAAGCTTTCTTT. This sequence encodes CSAVTGPEAFF. V and J are TRBV20-1 and TRBJ1-1; 7 bases fit TRBD1. The CDR3 sequence is 11 residues long. Losses at the gene ends were 6 bases for V and 6 bases for J; bases not matched to a gene: 4. Germline CDR1 is DFQATT and CDR2 is SNEGSKA (reference sequence).

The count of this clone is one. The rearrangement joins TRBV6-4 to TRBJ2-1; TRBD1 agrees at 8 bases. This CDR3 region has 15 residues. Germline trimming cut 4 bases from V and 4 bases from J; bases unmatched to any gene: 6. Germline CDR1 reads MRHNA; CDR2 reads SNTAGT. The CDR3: CASSVGTGVYNEQFF. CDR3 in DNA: TGTGCCAGCAGTGTGGGGACAGGAGTATACAATGAGCAGTTCTTC.

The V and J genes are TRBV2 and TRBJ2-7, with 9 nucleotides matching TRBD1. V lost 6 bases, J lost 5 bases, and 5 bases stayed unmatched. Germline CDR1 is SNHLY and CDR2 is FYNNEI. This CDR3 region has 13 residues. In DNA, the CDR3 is TGTGCCAGCAGACAGGGGGCGCTTGACGAGCAGTACTTC. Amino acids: CASRQGALDEQYF.

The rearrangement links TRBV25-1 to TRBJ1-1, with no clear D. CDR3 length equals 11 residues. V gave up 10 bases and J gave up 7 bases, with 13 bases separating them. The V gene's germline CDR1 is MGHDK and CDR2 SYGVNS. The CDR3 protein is CATKRGGEAFF. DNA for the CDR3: TGTGCCACCAAGCGGGGTGGTGAAGCTTTCTTT.

CDR3 residues: CASSSPTGNHYGYTF. DNA for the CDR3: TGTGCCAGCAGCTCCCCGACAGGGAATCACTATGGCTACACCTTC. V usage is TRBV9 and J usage is TRBJ1-2; 7 bases align to TRBD1. Trimming took 4 bases from V and 3 from J; bases not matched to a gene: 9. Germline V lookup: CDR1 SGDLS, CDR2 YYNGEE. The length of the CDR3 is 15 residues.

CDR3 sequence: CASSSPRRGDTQYF. The CDR3 bases are TGTGCCAGCAGTTCTCCTAGACGAGGAGATACGCAGTATTTT. The chain is built from TRBV27 and TRBJ2-3; no clear D. The germline V gene has CDR1 MNHEY and CDR2 SMNVEV (reference sequence). Trimming stripped 4 bases from V and 5 bases from J, with 13 bases between. The CDR3 extends over 14 amino acids.

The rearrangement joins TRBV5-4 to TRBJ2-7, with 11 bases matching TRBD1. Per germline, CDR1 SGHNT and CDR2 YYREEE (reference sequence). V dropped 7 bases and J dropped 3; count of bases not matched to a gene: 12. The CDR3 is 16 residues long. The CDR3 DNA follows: TGTGCCAGCTCAGGCCTATCCGGGACAGGGGGCTACGAGCAGTACTTC. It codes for CASSGLSGTGGYEQYF.

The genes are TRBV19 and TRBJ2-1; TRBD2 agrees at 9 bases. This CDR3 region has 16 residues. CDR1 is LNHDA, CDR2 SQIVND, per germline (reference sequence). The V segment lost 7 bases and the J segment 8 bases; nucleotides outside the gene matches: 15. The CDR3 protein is CASTVRGSGSRYEQFF. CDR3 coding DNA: TGTGCCAGTACTGTACGGGGTAGCGGGAGTAGGTATGAGCAGTTCTTC.

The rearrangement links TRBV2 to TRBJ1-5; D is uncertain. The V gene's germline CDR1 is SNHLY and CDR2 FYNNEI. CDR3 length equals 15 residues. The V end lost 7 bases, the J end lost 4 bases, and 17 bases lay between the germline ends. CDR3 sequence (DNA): TGTGCCAGCATGGGCCGGGGAACCCCGAATCAGCCCCAGCATTTT. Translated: CASMGRGTPNQPQHF.

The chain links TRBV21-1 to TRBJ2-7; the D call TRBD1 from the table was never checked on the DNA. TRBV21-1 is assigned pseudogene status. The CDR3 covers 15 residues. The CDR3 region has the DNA TGTGCCAGCAGCGAGGGACAGGGGGTGTCCTACGAGCAGTACTTC. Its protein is CASSEGQGVSYEQYF.